The present T cell receptor (beta chain) was sequenced within a study of PD-1 blockade in classical Hodgkin lymphoma. Study summary: On a schedule of every 2 weeks, patients received nivolumab 3 mg/kg intravenously.

V was clipped by 4 bases and J by 6 bases; unmatched bases: 16. Germline lookup yields CDR1 MNHNS and CDR2 SASEGT. The CDR3 is made up of 17 amino acids. Study-level points and caveats: Some patients started nivolumab under 1 year after ASCT, and they were excluded. TCR diversity at baseline was reported to be reduced in newly diagnosed patients relative to healthy donors. The drivers behind the repertoire differences, possibly disease activity or prior therapy, remain undefined.

Time point noted: cycle 4 day 1 (C4D1), after around six weeks of nivolumab. Every one of the patients relapsed after autologous stem cell transplantation (brentuximab vedotin exposure was variable). Profiled with immunoSEQ multiplex PCR; TCRdb holds only in-frame clones, not every one. Seen here are 100,000 or so clones, 93% observed once, and the top ten hold just under 2%. A note on this clone: Its specificity is not known.

The sample was peripheral blood mononuclear cells (PBMCs), taken before the fourth cycle of nivolumab. The clonotype was recovered from a human donor with classical Hodgkin lymphoma. The chain recombines TRBV6-1 with TRBJ2-3, with 7 bases fitting TRBD2. The CDR3 protein is CASSAFLGGTVWDTQYF. In DNA form, the CDR3 reads TGTGCCAGCAGTGCTTTCCTGGGGGGGACCGTTTGGGATACGCAGTATTTT.